Sequencing of this TCR beta chain was carried out in a study of blood T cell repertoires in COVID-19. The wider study: Both acute and convalescent COVID-19 samples were obtained from the United States, Italy and Spain.

How the authors handled the data: Amplifying reference gene primers gave estimates of nucleated cell counts. TCRdb's table, derived via immunoSEQ multiplex PCR, lists solely in-frame clones and lacks some. D and trimming were read from the DNA, whereas the V and J calls and clone size are those reported in that table. The table lists under 150,000 clones, about 88% of them singletons. The CDR3 runs 15 residues. Germline V gene data show CDR1 as SGHNT and CDR2 as YYREEE (reference sequence). The V and J ends lost 5 bases and 3 bases respectively, with 18 bases between them. The chain employs TRBV5-4 and TRBJ2-7, with a weak D call TRBD2 (5 bases). The receptor's source is a woman aged 65 to 85 who had recovered from COVID-19. Sequenced input: peripheral blood. CDR3 nucleotide sequence: TGTGCCAGCAGTTCAGGACTTAACCCCAACTACGAGCAGTACTTC. It codes for CASSSGLNPNYEQYF.